Sequencing of this TCR beta chain was carried out in a study of T-cell memory formation after mild COVID-19. TCRdb re-analysed the 5' RACE reads in MiXCR, keeping a single row per CDR3 protein. The sample comprises fewer than 350,000 distinct CDR3 sequences, more than 15% of which are singletons, and under 30% rests with the top ten. This CDR3 has 15 residues. CDR1 and CDR2 (germline): SQVTM, ANQGSEA. V was cut by 1 base and J by 5 bases, with 18 bases left in between. General study findings and limits: Researchers report contracting CD4+ clones mostly in CM and EM, with CD8+ clones in EMRA.

Regarding this clonotype: Its antigen is undetermined.

The source material was PBMCs or a T cell subset sorted from them (not recorded which). This receptor was taken from a man between 18 and 35 years old who had mild COVID-19 (a few samples of this study predate the infection). Cell type and time point are not known. The V gene is TRBV29-1, the J gene TRBJ2-7; D is perhaps TRBD2 (5 bases). The CDR3 sequence is CSVEGPKGGGNEQYF. CDR3 in DNA: TGCAGCGTTGAAGGCCCCAAGGGCGGAGGAAACGAGCAGTACTTC.